This T cell receptor (beta chain) emerged from a study of T cell repertoires in cytomegalovirus infection. Overall study: In public TCR beta signatures, there were indications of both CMV infection and matching HLA type. General observations from the study: HLA-C-restricted CMV clonotypes gave the most frequent clonotype in two of eight donors.

With 10 bases removed from V and 2 bases from J, the gap between germline ends came to 7 bases. Germline V gene data show CDR1 as MNHNY and CDR2 as SVGAGI (reference sequence). CDR3 length: 11 amino acids. Each CDR3 protein is one row after TCRdb ran MiXCR on the reads. The table records 560,000 or so distinct CDR3 sequences, approximately 15% of them present only once. This clonotype was seen ten or more times. Its matching antigen is unknown. The receptor was isolated from a human donor in good health (CMV status not recorded). Some clones in this sample may be carry-over from other donors' samples. V usage is TRBV6-6 and J usage is TRBJ2-3; D not resolved. The material sequenced was CD8+ T cells from PBMCs. CDR3 in DNA: TGTGCCACCTCAGACACAGATACGCAGTATTTT. It specifies CATSDTDTQYF.